One T cell receptor beta chain is described in this entry. The identical CDR3 is also encoded by other nucleotide sequences in the sample. The data were obtained in a study of blood T cell repertoires in COVID-19. Study in general: PBMCs, B-cell-depleted T cells, or T cells provided the cDNA or gDNA that made up the material.

This CDR3 contains 17 residues. Germline V CDR1 and CDR2: LNHDA, SQIVND (reference sequence). The junction had 9 bases not matched to a gene; V was cut back by 5 bases and J by 1 base. This table comes from immunoSEQ multiplex PCR, and its TCRdb copy is limited to in-frame clones, with some not included. The sample lists about 240,000 clones, approximately 84% occurring once. The rearrangement uses TRBV19 and TRBJ2-7, with 12 nucleotides matching TRBD2. Source material: PBMCs or T cells enriched from blood (not recorded which). The TCR comes from a woman aged 40 to 55 with acute COVID-19. CDR3 bases: TGTGCCAGTAGTCCCTCAGGACTAGCGGGATCATCCTACGAGCAGTACTTC. Its translation: CASSPSGLAGSSYEQYF.